The present TCR beta chain was sequenced within a study of CD8 T cells in ankylosing spondylitis. Study-wide points: As for the disease-linked clones, they showed a CD8+ phenotype and occurred at relatively low frequencies in peripheral blood. Reports of some motif variants in reactive arthritis synovial fluid and blood predate this one. What appeared characteristic of ankylosing spondylitis blood was a TCR beta motif of several highly homologous variants. Researchers reportedly found disease-linked clones significantly enriched in matched ankylosing spondylitis synovial fluid.

Preparation of TCR beta libraries was done by quantitative 5'-RACE with molecular barcodes. MiXCR, run by TCRdb on the 5' RACE reads, gives a single entry per CDR3 protein. The sample yields about 460,000 distinct CDR3 sequences, about 5.2% seen once. Per the germline V gene, CDR1 is SEHNR and CDR2 is FQNEAQ (reference sequence). CDR3 length: 12 residues. The V and J ends lost 6 bases and 6 bases respectively, with 9 bases between them. This clonotype was detected ten times or more. The antigen remains unidentified. This receptor was taken from a male donor with ankylosing spondylitis. The source material was blood, either unsorted or a sorted T cell fraction (not recorded which). The J gene is TRBJ2-1, the V gene TRBV7-9; no clear D. The CDR3 DNA sequence: TGTGCCAGCAGGGACGGCGCCAATGAGCAGTTCTTC. Translating it yields CASRDGANEQFF.